Below are 3 T cell receptor beta chains sequenced from a single sample in a study of beta chain features in type 1 diabetes. Study-wide findings and caveats: TCRB CDR3s from Type 1 diabetes patients were moderately but significantly shorter in all four CD4+ subsets.

Expressed TCRB transcripts got sequenced, as all isolated RNA was reverse transcribed. Sequenced by immunoSEQ multiplex PCR; TCRdb stores in-frame clones only, minus some. This table holds roughly 150,000 clones, approximately 7.8% found once. For these receptors, no antigen is known. The sequenced sample consisted of central memory CD4+ T cells from blood. The origin of the receptors is a middle-aged woman with type 1 diabetes.

This clone was found a few times. This chain links TRBV14 with TRBJ2-1; the match to TRBD1 covers 9 bases. Unmatched junction bases numbered 4, after V lost 3 bases and J lost 7 bases. The germline CDR1 and CDR2 sequences are SGHDN and FVKESK. The CDR3 spans 14 residues. The CDR3, as DNA: TGTGCCAGCAGCCAGCGGGACAGGGTAAATGAGCAGTTCTTC. Protein sequence: CASSQRDRVNEQFF.

This clone turned up a few times. The chain employs TRBV14 and TRBJ1-2; TRBD1 matches at 7 bases. V trimming: 1 base; J trimming: 7 bases; junction bases outside the gene matches: 3. CDR1 SGHDN and CDR2 FVKESK come from the germline V gene. This CDR3 has 13 residues. The CDR3 DNA reads TGTGCCAGCAGCCAAGTCAGGGGGGTTGGCTACACCTTC. Its translation: CASSQVRGVGYTF.

The rearrangement joins TRBV7-9 to TRBJ2-1; a possible D gene is TRBD2 (6 bases). This CDR3 is 12 amino acids long. The V end was cut by 4 bases, the J end by 10 bases, with 11 bases between. From germline, CDR1 is SEHNR and CDR2 FQNEAQ (reference sequence). In nucleotides, the CDR3 is TGTGCCAGCAGCTCTCTAGCGAGGGAGCAGTTCTTC. Its translation is CASSSLAREQFF.